This is a list of T cell receptor beta chains from one sample in a study of memory CD4+ T cells and cytomegalovirus serostatus. The protocol was immunoSEQ multiplex PCR, while the TCRdb copy is restricted to in-frame clones and leaves out a portion. There are 35,000 to 40,000 clones in the sample; 65% to 80% occur only once, and roughly 5.2% lies in the top ten. Sequenced sample: memory CD4+ T cells from blood. The receptors shown here come from an adult in good health and CMV-seropositive. CDR3s include the opening cysteine and the closing phenylalanine or tryptophan. A D gene is named only where the DNA matches it firmly. Size tells how often a clone was seen (once, few, many) or the class of an expanded clone, and some rows leave it out.

D,J,size,V,DNA,CDR3
NA,TRBJ2-2,NA,TRBV7-2,TGTGCCAGCAGCCTCGGGAGCAGACCGAACACCGGGGAGCTGTTTTTT,CASSLGSRPNTGELFF
NA,TRBJ1-2,once,TRBV2,TGTGCCAGCAGTGTGGACAGTGTCTATGGCTACACCTTC,CASSVDSVYGYTF
NA,TRBJ1-2,few,TRBV5-4,TGTGCCAGCAGCATTGGTGGGGGTCTGGGCTACACCTTC,CASSIGGGLGYTF
NA,TRBJ1-2,NA,TRBV5-4,TGTGCCAGCAGCTCAGCAGCTAATGGCTACACCTTC,CASSSAANGYTF
TRBD2,TRBJ2-7,NA,TRBV19,TGTGCCAGTAGTATAGGACTAGCGGAACACTACGAGCAGTACTTC,CASSIGLAEHYEQYF
NA,TRBJ1-2,NA,TRBV5-1,TGCGCCAGCAGCACGGACACCTTCTATGGCTACACCTTC,CASSTDTFYGYTF
TRBD2,TRBJ2-1,NA,TRBV5-1,TGCGCCAGCAGCGCGGTGGGCGGGAGGAACAATGAGCAGTTCTTC,CASSAVGGRNNEQFF
TRBD1,TRBJ2-2,NA,TRBV15,TGTGCCACCAGCATGGGACAGGTGAACACCGGGGAGCTGTTTTTT,CATSMGQVNTGELFF
TRBD1,TRBJ1-1,NA,TRBV9,TGTGCCAGCAGCCCCTTACGGACAGGGGTTGCCTTTGGCACTGAAGCTTTCTTT,CASSPLRTGVAFGTEAFF
NA,TRBJ2-3,NA,TRBV7-2,TGTGCCAGCAGCTTAGCAAGGGGGGCCACAGATACGCAGTATTTT,CASSLARGATDTQYF
NA,TRBJ2-7,NA,TRBV6-1,TGTGCCAGCAGGGTGGGGGGCTGGAACGAGCAGTACTTC,CASRVGGWNEQYF
TRBD1,TRBJ2-2,NA,TRBV10-3,TGTGCCATCAGTGAGTTCGGACAGGGGTCTACCGGGGAGCTGTTTTTT,CAISEFGQGSTGELFF
NA,TRBJ2-7,NA,TRBV4-2,TGTGCCAGCAGCCAAGACCCTAGTTCCTACGAGCAGTACTTC,CASSQDPSSYEQYF
TRBD1,TRBJ2-3,NA,TRBV10-1,TGCGCCAGCGGGGACAGGGAATCAGATACGCAGTATTTT,CASGDRESDTQYF
NA,TRBJ2-1,few,TRBV7-2,TGTGCCAGCAGCTTAGCGGGGGGTACCTACAATGAGCAGTTCTTC,CASSLAGGTYNEQFF
TRBD1,TRBJ2-3,NA,TRBV6-1,TGTGCCAGCAGTGAACAACCGGGACAGGGGTACGCTACGCAGTATTTT,CASSEQPGQGYATQYF
TRBD1,TRBJ1-6,NA,TRBV5-6,TGTGCCAGCAGGCCCCGTTGGGACAGATCTTCACCCCTCCACTTT,CASRPRWDRSSPLHF
TRBD1,TRBJ2-2,NA,TRBV6-1,TGTGCCAGCAGCCTGACAGGGGGTAACGCCGGGGAGCTGTTTTTT,CASSLTGGNAGELFF
NA,TRBJ1-3,NA,TRBV5-6,TGTGCCAGCAGCTTAATAGGATTCGGGGACGGTGACTCTGGAAACACCATATATTTT,CASSLIGFGDGDSGNTIYF
NA,TRBJ1-4,once,TRBV7-9,TGTGCCAGCAGTTCTAATACAGGGACCTATAATGAAAAACTGTTTTTT,CASSSNTGTYNEKLFF
TRBD1,TRBJ1-4,NA,TRBV18,TGTGCCAGCTCACCGAGGACAGGGACCGCCGCAACTAATGAAAAACTGTTTTTT,CASSPRTGTAATNEKLFF
NA,TRBJ1-5,few,TRBV28,TGTGCCAGCAGTCCAGGGGTAGGGCAGCCCCAGCATTTT,CASSPGVGQPQHF
TRBD1,TRBJ1-1,NA,TRBV29-1,TGCAGCGTTGTCGCTACAGGGGTCACTGAAGCTTTCTTT,CSVVATGVTEAFF
NA,TRBJ1-6,NA,TRBV7-9,TGTGCCAGCAGCTCGGGTCGGGGGCCGAATCTTAATTCACCCCTCCACTTT,CASSSGRGPNLNSPLHF
TRBD2,TRBJ2-2,NA,TRBV11-3,TGTGCCAGCAGCTTGGGACTAGGGGACACCGGGGAGCTGTTTTTT,CASSLGLGDTGELFF
TRBD1,TRBJ1-2,NA,TRBV5-6,TGTGCCAGCGGTTCCGGGACAGTCTATGGCTACACCTTC,CASGSGTVYGYTF
NA,TRBJ2-3,NA,TRBV7-3,TGTGCCAGCAGCTTAGGAGTGGGGACAACAGATACGCAGTATTTT,CASSLGVGTTDTQYF
TRBD2,TRBJ2-3,once,TRBV10-3,TGTGCCATCAGGAGGGCCCCCTCAGCGGGAGGGCGCACAGATACGCAGTATTTT,CAIRRAPSAGGRTDTQYF
TRBD1,TRBJ1-1,NA,TRBV28,TGTGCCAGCAGTTCTTCAGGACAGGGAAACACTGAAGCTTTCTTT,CASSSSGQGNTEAFF
NA,TRBJ2-2,few,TRBV7-6,TGTGCCAGCAGCCTCTCGGAACAGGTGAACACCGGGGAGCTGTTTTTT,CASSLSEQVNTGELFF
TRBD2,TRBJ2-1,NA,TRBV9,TGTGCCAGCAGCGTAGGGCGGGGGAGCTCCTACAATGAGCAGTTCTTC,CASSVGRGSSYNEQFF